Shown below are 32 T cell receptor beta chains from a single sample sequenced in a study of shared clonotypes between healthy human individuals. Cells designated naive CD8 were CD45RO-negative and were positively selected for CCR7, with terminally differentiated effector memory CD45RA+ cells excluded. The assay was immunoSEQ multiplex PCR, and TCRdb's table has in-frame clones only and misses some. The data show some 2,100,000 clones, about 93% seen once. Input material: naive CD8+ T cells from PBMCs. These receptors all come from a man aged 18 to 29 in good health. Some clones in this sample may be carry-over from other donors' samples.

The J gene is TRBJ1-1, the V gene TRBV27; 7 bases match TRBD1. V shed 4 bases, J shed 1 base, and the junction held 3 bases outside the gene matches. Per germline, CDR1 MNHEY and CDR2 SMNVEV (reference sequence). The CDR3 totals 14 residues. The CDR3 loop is CASSYGTANTEAFF. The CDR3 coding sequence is TGTGCCAGCAGTTATGGGACAGCGAACACTGAAGCTTTCTTT.

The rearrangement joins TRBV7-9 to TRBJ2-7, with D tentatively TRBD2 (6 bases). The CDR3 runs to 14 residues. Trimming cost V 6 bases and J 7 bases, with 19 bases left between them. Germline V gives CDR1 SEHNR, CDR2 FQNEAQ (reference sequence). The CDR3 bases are TGTGCCAGCAGTTTGGGACTCCTTCAATGGGAGCAGTACTTC. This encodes CASSLGLLQWEQYF. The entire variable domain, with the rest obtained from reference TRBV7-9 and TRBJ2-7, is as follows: DTGVSQNPRHKITKRGQNVTFRCDPISEHNRLYWYRQTLGQGPEFLTYFQNEAQLEKSRLLSDRFSAERPKGSFSTLEIQRTEQGDSAMYLCASSLGLLQWEQYFGPGTRLTVT.

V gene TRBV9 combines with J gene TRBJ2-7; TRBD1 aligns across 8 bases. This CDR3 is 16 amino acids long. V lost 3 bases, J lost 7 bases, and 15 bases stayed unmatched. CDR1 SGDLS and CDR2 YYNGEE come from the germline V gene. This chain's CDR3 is CASSARRGTGLEEQYF. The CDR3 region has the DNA TGTGCCAGCAGCGCCCGAAGGGGGACAGGTCTAGAAGAGCAGTACTTC.

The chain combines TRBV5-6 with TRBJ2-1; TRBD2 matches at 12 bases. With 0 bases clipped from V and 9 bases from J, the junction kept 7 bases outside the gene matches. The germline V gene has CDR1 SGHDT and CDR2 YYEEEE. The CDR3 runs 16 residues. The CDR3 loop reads CASSLAASGRAGEQFF. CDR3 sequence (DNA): TGTGCCAGCAGCTTGGCGGCTAGCGGGAGGGCAGGTGAGCAGTTCTTC.

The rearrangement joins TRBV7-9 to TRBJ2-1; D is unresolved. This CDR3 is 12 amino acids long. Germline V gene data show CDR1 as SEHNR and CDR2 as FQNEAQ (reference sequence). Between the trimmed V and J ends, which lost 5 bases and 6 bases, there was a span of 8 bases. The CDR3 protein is CASSPFPNEQFF. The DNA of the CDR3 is TGTGCCAGCAGCCCCTTCCCCAATGAGCAGTTCTTC.

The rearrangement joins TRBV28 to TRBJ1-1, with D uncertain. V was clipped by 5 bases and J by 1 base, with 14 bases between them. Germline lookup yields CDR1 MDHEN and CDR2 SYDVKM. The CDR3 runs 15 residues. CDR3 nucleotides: TGTGCCAGCAGTACGTATCGGGAAAGGAACACTGAAGCTTTCTTT. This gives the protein CASSTYRERNTEAFF.

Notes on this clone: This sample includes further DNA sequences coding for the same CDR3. The CDR3 sequence: CASSPISGTGPYEQYF. In DNA form, the CDR3 reads TGTGCCAGCAGTCCGATTTCCGGGACAGGCCCCTACGAGCAGTACTTC. The chain employs TRBV27 and TRBJ2-7, with 8 bases aligning to TRBD1. Trimming removed 5 bases from V and 2 bases from J; junction bases left unmatched: 11. Germline V gives CDR1 MNHEY, CDR2 SMNVEV (reference sequence). The CDR3 contains 16 residues.

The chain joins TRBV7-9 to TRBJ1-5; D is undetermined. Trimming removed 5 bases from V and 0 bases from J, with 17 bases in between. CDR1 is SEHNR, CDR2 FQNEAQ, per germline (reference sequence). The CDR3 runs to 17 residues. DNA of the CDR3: TGTGCCAGCAGCCCAAGCGGACCTTTCTATAGCAATCAGCCCCAGCATTTT. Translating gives CASSPSGPFYSNQPQHF.

The CDR3 DNA is TGTGCCAGCAGCCAACTGATCTCCTACAATGAGCAGTTCTTC. Protein sequence: CASSQLISYNEQFF. V usage is TRBV27 and J usage is TRBJ2-1, with D uncertain. CDR1 is MNHEY, CDR2 SMNVEV, per germline (reference sequence). CDR3 length: 14 amino acids. Deletions cut 6 bases from V and 0 bases from J, with 9 bases between.

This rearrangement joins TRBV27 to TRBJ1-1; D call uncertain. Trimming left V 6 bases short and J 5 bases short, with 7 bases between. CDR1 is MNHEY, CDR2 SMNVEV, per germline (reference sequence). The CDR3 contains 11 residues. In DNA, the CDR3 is TGTGCCAGCAGAACGGGGACTGAAGCTTTCTTT. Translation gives CASRTGTEAFF.

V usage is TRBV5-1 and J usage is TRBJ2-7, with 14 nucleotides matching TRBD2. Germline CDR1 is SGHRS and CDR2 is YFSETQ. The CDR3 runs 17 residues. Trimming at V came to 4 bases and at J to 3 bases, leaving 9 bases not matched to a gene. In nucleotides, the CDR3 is TGCGCCAGCAGCCCCCGGACTAGCGGGAGGTCCTTCTACGAGCAGTACTTC. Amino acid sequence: CASSPRTSGRSFYEQYF.

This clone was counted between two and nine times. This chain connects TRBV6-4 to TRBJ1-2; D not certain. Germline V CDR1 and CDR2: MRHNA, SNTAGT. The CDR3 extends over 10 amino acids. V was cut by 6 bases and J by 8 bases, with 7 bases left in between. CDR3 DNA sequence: TGTGCCAGCAGGGTGCGGGGCTACACCTTC. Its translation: CASRVRGYTF.

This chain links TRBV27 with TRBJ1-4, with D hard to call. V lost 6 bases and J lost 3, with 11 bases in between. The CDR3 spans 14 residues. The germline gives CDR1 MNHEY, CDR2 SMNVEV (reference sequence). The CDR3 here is CASRPRYPNEKLFF. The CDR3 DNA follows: TGTGCCAGCAGGCCACGGTACCCTAATGAAAAACTGTTTTTT.

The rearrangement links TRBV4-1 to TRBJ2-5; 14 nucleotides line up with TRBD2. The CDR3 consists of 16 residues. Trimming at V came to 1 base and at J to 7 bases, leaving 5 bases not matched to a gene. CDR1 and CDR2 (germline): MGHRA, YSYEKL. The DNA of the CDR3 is TGCGCCAGCAGCCAAGGACTAGCGGGAGGGCCGGGGACCCAGTACTTC. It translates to CASSQGLAGGPGTQYF.

The CDR3 here is CASSSRSGGLNEKLFF. In DNA, the CDR3 is TGTGCCAGCAGCTCCCGGTCGGGGGGGCTGAATGAAAAACTGTTTTTT. The V gene is TRBV11-2, the J gene TRBJ1-4, with TRBD1 as a possible D gene (6 bases). V was trimmed by 4 bases and J by 5 bases, leaving 17 bases between them. Germline V gives CDR1 SGHAT, CDR2 FQNNGV. CDR3 length equals 16 residues.

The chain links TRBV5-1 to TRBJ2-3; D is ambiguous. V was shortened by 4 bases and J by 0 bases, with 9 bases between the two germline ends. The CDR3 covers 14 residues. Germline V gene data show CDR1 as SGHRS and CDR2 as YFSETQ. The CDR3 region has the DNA TGCGCCAGCAGCCCCCGGAAAAGCACAGATACGCAGTATTTT. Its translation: CASSPRKSTDTQYF. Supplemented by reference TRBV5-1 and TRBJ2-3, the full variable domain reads KAGVTQTPRYLIKTRGQQVTLSCSPISGHRSVSWYQQTPGQGLQFLFEYFSETQRNKGNFPGRFSGRQFSNSRSEMNVSTLELGDSALYLCASSPRKSTDTQYFGPGTRLTVL.

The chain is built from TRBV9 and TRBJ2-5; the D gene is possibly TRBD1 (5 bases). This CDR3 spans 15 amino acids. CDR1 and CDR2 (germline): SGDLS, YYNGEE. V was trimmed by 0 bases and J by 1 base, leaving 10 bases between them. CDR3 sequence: CASSVAPRVQETQYF. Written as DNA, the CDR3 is TGTGCCAGCAGCGTAGCTCCCAGGGTCCAAGAGACCCAGTACTTC.

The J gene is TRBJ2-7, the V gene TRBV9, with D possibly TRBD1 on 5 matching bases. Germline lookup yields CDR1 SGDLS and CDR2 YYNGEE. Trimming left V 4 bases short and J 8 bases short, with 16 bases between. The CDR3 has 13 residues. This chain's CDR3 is CASSPQGSQQQYF. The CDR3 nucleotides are TGTGCCAGCAGCCCCCAGGGCAGCCAGCAGCAGTACTTC.

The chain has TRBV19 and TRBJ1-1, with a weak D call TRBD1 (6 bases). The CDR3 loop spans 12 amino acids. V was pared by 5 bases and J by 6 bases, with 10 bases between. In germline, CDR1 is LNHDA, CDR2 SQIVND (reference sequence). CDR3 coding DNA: TGTGCCAGTAGTGTGGGGGCCTCTGAAGCTTTCTTT. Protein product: CASSVGASEAFF. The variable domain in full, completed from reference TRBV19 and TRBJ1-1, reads DGGITQSPKYLFRKEGQNVTLSCEQNLNHDAMYWYRQDPGQGLRLIYYSQIVNDFQKGDIAEGYSVSREKKESFPLTVTSAQKNPTAFYLCASSVGASEAFFGQGTRLTVV.

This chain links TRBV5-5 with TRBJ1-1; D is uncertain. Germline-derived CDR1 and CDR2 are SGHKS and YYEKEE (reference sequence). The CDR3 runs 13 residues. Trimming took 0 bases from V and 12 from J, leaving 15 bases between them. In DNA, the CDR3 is TGTGCCAGCAGCTTGGATATTGGCACGGAGACTTTCTTT. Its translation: CASSLDIGTETFF.

Written as DNA, the CDR3 is TGTGCCAGCAGTTTAACAGGGATCGCCTACGAGCAGTACTTC. Protein product: CASSLTGIAYEQYF. The V and J genes are TRBV27 and TRBJ2-7; D is possibly TRBD1 (6 bases). The CDR3 extends over 14 amino acids. V lost 2 bases and J 2 bases, leaving 10 bases between the germline ends. Germline CDR1 reads MNHEY; CDR2 reads SMNVEV (reference sequence).

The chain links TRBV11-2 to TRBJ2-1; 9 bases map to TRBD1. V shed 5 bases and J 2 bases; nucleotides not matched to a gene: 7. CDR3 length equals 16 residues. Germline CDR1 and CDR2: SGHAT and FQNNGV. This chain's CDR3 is CASSATGTGTYNEQFF. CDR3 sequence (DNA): TGTGCCAGCAGCGCAACCGGGACAGGGACCTACAATGAGCAGTTCTTC.

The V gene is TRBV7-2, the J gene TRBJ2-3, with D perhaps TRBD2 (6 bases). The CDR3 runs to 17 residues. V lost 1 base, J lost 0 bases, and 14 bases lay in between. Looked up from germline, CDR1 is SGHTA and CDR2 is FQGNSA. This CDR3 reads CASSLGPAGFSTDTQYF. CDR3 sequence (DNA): TGTGCCAGCAGCTTAGGGCCGGCGGGATTTAGCACAGATACGCAGTATTTT. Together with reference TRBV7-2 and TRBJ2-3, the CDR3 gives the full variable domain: GAGVSQSPSNKVTEKGKDVELRCDPISGHTALYWYRQSLGQGLEFLIYFQGNSAPDKSGLPSDRFSAERTGGSVSTLTIQRTQQEDSAVYLCASSLGPAGFSTDTQYFGPGTRLTVL.

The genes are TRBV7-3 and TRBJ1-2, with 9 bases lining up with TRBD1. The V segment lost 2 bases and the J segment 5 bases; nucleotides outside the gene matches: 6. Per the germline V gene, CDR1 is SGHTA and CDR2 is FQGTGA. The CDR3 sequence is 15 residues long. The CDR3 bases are TGTGCCAGCAGCTTATATCGGGACAGGGTGTATGGCTACACCTTC. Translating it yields CASSLYRDRVYGYTF.

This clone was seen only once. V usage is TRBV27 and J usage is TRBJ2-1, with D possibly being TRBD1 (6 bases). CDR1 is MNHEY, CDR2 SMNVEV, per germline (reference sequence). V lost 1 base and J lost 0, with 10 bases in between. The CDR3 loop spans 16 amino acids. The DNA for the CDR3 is TGTGCCAGCAGTTTATTGGCAGGGGCCTCCTACAATGAGCAGTTCTTC. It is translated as CASSLLAGASYNEQFF.

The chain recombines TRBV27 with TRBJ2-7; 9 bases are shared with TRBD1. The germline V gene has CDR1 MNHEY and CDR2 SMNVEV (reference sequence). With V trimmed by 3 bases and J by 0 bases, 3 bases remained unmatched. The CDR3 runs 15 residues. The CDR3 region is CASSFRTGASYEQYF. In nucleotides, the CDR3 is TGTGCCAGCAGTTTCCGGACAGGGGCCTCCTACGAGCAGTACTTC.

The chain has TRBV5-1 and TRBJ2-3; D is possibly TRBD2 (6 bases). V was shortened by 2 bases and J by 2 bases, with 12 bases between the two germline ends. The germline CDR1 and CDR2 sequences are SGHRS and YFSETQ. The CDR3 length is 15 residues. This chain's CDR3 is CASSFVGGNTDTQYF. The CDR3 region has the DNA TGCGCCAGCAGCTTCGTGGGGGGAAACACAGATACGCAGTATTTT.

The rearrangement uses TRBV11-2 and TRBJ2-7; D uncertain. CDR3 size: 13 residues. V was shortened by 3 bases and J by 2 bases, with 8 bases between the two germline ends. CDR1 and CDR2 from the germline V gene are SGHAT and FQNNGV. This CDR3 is CASSFFRPYEQYF. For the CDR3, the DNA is TGTGCCAGCAGCTTCTTTAGGCCCTACGAGCAGTACTTC.

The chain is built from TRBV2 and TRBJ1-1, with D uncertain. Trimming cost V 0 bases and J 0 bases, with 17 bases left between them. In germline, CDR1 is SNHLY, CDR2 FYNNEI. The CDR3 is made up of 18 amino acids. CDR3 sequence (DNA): TGTGCCAGCAGTGAAGCGCTTCGTAGGGTTGCCATGAACACTGAAGCTTTCTTT. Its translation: CASSEALRRVAMNTEAFF. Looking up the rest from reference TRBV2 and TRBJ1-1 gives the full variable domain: EPEVTQTPSHQVTQMGQEVILRCVPISNHLYFYWYRQILGQKVEFLVSFYNNEISEKSEIFDDQFSVERPDGSNFTLKIRSTKLEDSAMYFCASSEALRRVAMNTEAFFGQGTRLTVV.

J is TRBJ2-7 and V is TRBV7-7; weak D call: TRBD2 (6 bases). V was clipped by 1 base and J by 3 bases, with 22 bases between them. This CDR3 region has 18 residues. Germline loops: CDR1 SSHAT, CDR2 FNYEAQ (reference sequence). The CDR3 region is CASSLGKGRPGDRYEQYF. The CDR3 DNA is TGTGCCAGCAGCTTAGGGAAGGGGCGGCCGGGGGATCGCTACGAGCAGTACTTC.

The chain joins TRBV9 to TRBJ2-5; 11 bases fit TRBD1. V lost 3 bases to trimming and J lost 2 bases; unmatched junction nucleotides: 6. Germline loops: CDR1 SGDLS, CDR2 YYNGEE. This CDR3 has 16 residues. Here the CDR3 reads CASSAGGTGGQETQYF. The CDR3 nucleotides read TGTGCCAGCAGCGCGGGAGGGACAGGGGGGCAAGAGACCCAGTACTTC.

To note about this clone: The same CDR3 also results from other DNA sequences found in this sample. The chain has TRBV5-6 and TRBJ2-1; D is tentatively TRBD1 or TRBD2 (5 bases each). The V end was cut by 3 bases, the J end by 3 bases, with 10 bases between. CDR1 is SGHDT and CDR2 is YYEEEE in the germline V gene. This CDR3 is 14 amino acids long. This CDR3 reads CASSWGSSYNEQFF. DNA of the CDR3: TGTGCCAGCAGCTGGGGGAGTAGCTACAATGAGCAGTTCTTC. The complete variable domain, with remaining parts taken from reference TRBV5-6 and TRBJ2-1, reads DAGVTQSPTHLIKTRGQQVTLRCSPKSGHDTVSWYQQALGQGPQFIFQYYEEEERQRGNFPDRFSGHQFPNYSSELNVNALLLGDSALYLCASSWGSSYNEQFFGPGTRLTVL.